This entry lists 21 T cell receptor beta chains sequenced from one sample in a study of cytomegalovirus exposure and HLA in healthy donors. PCR involved 60 Vbeta and 13 Jbeta primers. Some clones are missing from TCRdb's copy, which holds only in-frame ones; the method was immunoSEQ multiplex PCR. The top ten clones hold around 3.5% of a sample with 93,000 or so clones, approximately 72% of them seen once. The sample consisted of PBMCs. The receptors come from a woman in her 50s in good health and CMV-seronegative.

The sample holds a few counts of this clone. V and J are TRBV6-5 and TRBJ1-5; D perhaps matches TRBD1 (6 bases). Deletions cut 6 bases from V and 5 bases from J, with 11 bases between. The V gene's germline CDR1 is MNHEY and CDR2 SVGAGI. This CDR3 comprises 13 residues. As DNA, the CDR3 is TGTGCCAGCAGCCCTCAGGGGCATCAGCCCCAGCATTTT. It encodes CASSPQGHQPQHF.

This clone has just one count. The J gene is TRBJ2-1, the V gene TRBV5-1; TRBD2 agrees at 14 bases. The CDR3 extends over 14 amino acids. Germline assignment: CDR1 SGHRS and CDR2 YFSETQ. With 7 bases clipped from V and 10 bases from J, the junction kept 7 bases outside the gene matches. The CDR3 coding sequence is TGCGCCAGCGCATCCGGACTAGCGGGAGGCGAGCAGTTCTTC. Its protein is CASASGLAGGEQFF.

This sequence joins TRBV25-1 and TRBJ1-6, with unresolved D. The germline gives CDR1 MGHDK, CDR2 SYGVNS. CDR3 length: 15 residues. Trimming removed 2 bases from V and 4 bases from J, with 9 bases in between. DNA of the CDR3: TGTGCCAGCAGTGAAGGAGGCGGTTATAATTCACCCCTCCACTTT. Its protein product is CASSEGGGYNSPLHF.

V is TRBV28 and J is TRBJ1-4; TRBD1 agrees at 8 bases. Germline V gene sequence: CDR1 MDHEN, CDR2 SYDVKM. CDR3 size: 15 residues. V gave up 8 bases and J gave up 7 bases; unmatched junction bases: 12. The CDR3 region is CASRRQGRLVEKLFF. CDR3 sequence (DNA): TGTGCCAGCCGCAGACAGGGGAGATTAGTTGAAAAACTGTTTTTT.

The chain carries TRBV11-3 and TRBJ2-1; D perhaps matches TRBD1 (7 bases). The germline V gene has CDR1 SGHNT and CDR2 YENEEA. V lost 4 bases, J lost 8 bases, and 15 bases lay in between. The CDR3 is 14 residues long. CDR3 protein: CASSSRGGGDEQFF. CDR3 nucleotides: TGTGCCAGCAGCTCTAGAGGGGGCGGGGATGAGCAGTTCTTC.

This clone was seen a single time. V is TRBV29-1 and J is TRBJ2-5; D uncertain. Trimming took 5 bases from V and 5 from J, leaving 9 bases between them. The germline V gene has CDR1 SQVTM and CDR2 ANQGSEA. The CDR3 length is 11 residues. DNA for the CDR3: TGCAGCGTTACCACTCCGGAGACCCAGTACTTC. It encodes CSVTTPETQYF. Combining the CDR3 with reference TRBV29-1 and TRBJ2-5 gives the whole variable domain SAVISQKPSRDICQRGTSLTIQCQVDSQVTMMFWYRQQPGQSLTLIATANQGSEATYESGFVIDKFPISRPNLTFSTLTVSNMSPEDSSIYLCSVTTPETQYFGPGTRLLVL.

The chain couples TRBV11-2 to TRBJ1-1; weak D call: TRBD1 (5 bases). CDR1 and CDR2 (germline): SGHAT, FQNNGV. Trimming took off 5 bases at V and 5 bases at J, with 15 bases between the two ends. The CDR3 consists of 14 residues. As DNA, the CDR3 is TGTGCCAGCAGCGTAAACTGGGAGGGGACTGAAGCTTTCTTT. Translating it yields CASSVNWEGTEAFF.

The chain joins TRBV11-2 to TRBJ2-5; maybe TRBD2 (6 bases). Germline V CDR1 and CDR2: SGHAT, FQNNGV. V was cut by 3 bases and J by 2 bases, with 10 bases left in between. This CDR3 region has 14 residues. The CDR3 region is CASSFRRGQETQYF. The CDR3 nucleotides read TGTGCCAGCAGCTTTAGACGGGGGCAAGAGACCCAGTACTTC.

V usage is TRBV25-1 and J usage is TRBJ1-1; D is ambiguous. Germline V gene sequence: CDR1 MGHDK, CDR2 SYGVNS. This CDR3 is built from 11 residues. Trimming took off 6 bases at V and 5 bases at J, with 7 bases between the two ends. In DNA, the CDR3 is TGTGCCAGCAGCGGAGAGACTGAAGCTTTCTTT. It translates to CASSGETEAFF.

J is TRBJ2-1 and V is TRBV29-1; 7 bases map to TRBD1. V dropped 7 bases and J dropped 9; count of bases not matched to a gene: 9. CDR1 is SQVTM, CDR2 ANQGSEA, per germline. CDR3 length equals 12 residues. The CDR3 DNA sequence: TGCAGCGCCCGAAGGGGGCCGGTTGAGCAGTTCTTC. This translates into CSARRGPVEQFF.

The rearrangement uses TRBV28 and TRBJ2-7, with D possibly matching TRBD2 (5 bases). This CDR3 contains 15 residues. V was pared by 5 bases and J by 0 bases, with 14 bases between. Germline V gene sequence: CDR1 MDHEN, CDR2 SYDVKM. The CDR3: CASSPPAGGSYEQYF. The CDR3, as DNA: TGTGCCAGCAGTCCCCCGGCGGGCGGCTCCTACGAGCAGTACTTC.

The rearrangement links TRBV5-5 to TRBJ1-3; TRBD1 matches at 10 bases. The germline V gene has CDR1 SGHKS and CDR2 YYEKEE (reference sequence). This CDR3 is 15 amino acids long. J gave up 8 bases and V 2 bases, and 7 bases lay outside the gene matches. The CDR3 sequence: CASSLLTGGADTIYF. The CDR3 nucleotides are TGTGCCAGCAGCTTATTGACAGGGGGCGCGGACACCATATATTTT.

The V call is TRBV4-3, the J call TRBJ2-3; D perhaps matches TRBD2 (6 bases). V lost 0 bases to trimming and J lost 0 bases, with 7 bases between them. Germline CDR1 reads LGHNA; CDR2 reads YSLEER. This CDR3 region has 15 residues. The DNA for the CDR3 is TGCGCCAGCAGCCAAGATGGAGGGAGCACAGATACGCAGTATTTT. Translation gives CASSQDGGSTDTQYF.

The chain combines TRBV28 with TRBJ2-1; 11 bases agree with TRBD1. The CDR3 contains 15 residues. CDR1 is MDHEN, CDR2 SYDVKM, per germline. V shed 2 bases and J 12 bases; nucleotides not matched to a gene: 9. The CDR3 bases are TGTGCCAGCAGTTTACCCCACGGGACAGGGGGGTGGCAGTTCTTC. Residues: CASSLPHGTGGWQFF.

The rearrangement uses TRBV18 and TRBJ2-2; 8 bases map to TRBD2. Trimming cost V 3 bases and J 7 bases; bases outside gene matches: 4. There are 14 residues in the CDR3. Germline CDR1 reads KGHSH; CDR2 reads LQKENI. This chain's CDR3 is CASSPSGSVGELFF. The CDR3 DNA follows: TGTGCCAGCTCACCGAGCGGGAGTGTCGGGGAGCTGTTTTTT.

The rearrangement links TRBV5-1 to TRBJ1-1, with D possibly TRBD1 on 6 matching bases. In germline, CDR1 is SGHRS, CDR2 YFSETQ. This CDR3 is 13 amino acids long. V was clipped by 2 bases and J by 5 bases, with 10 bases between them. The CDR3 protein is CASSFRGGTEAFF. The CDR3 DNA follows: TGCGCCAGCAGCTTCAGGGGTGGAACTGAAGCTTTCTTT. Supplemented by reference TRBV5-1 and TRBJ1-1, the full variable domain reads KAGVTQTPRYLIKTRGQQVTLSCSPISGHRSVSWYQQTPGQGLQFLFEYFSETQRNKGNFPGRFSGRQFSNSRSEMNVSTLELGDSALYLCASSFRGGTEAFFGQGTRLTVV.

The V gene is TRBV11-2, the J gene TRBJ2-3, with a tentative D call TRBD2 (7 bases). Germline CDR1 reads SGHAT; CDR2 reads FQNNGV. V shed 0 bases and J shed 7 bases, with 17 bases lying between them. The CDR3 spans 16 residues. The CDR3 nucleotides read TGTGCCAGCAGCTTAGATCAGGGGCTAGCGGAAAATACGCAGTATTTT. This gives the protein CASSLDQGLAENTQYF.

This chain joins TRBV6-4 and TRBJ1-6, with D perhaps matching TRBD1 (6 bases). This CDR3 spans 14 amino acids. V lost 6 bases and J lost 10, with 16 bases in between. Per the germline V gene, CDR1 is MRHNA and CDR2 is SNTAGT. This chain's CDR3 is CASRREGEGSPLHF. The CDR3 DNA sequence: TGTGCCAGCAGGAGAGAGGGGGAAGGGTCACCCCTCCACTTT.

The rearrangement uses TRBV7-2 and TRBJ1-1; D uncertain. From germline, CDR1 is SGHTA and CDR2 FQGNSA. CDR3 length: 13 amino acids. Trimming pared 3 bases from V and 1 base from J, leaving 6 bases between. The CDR3 here is CASSFWANTEAFF. In nucleotides, the CDR3 is TGTGCCAGCAGCTTCTGGGCGAACACTGAAGCTTTCTTT.

In this sample, this clone turned up a few times. V and J are TRBV7-6 and TRBJ2-2; D is uncertain. With 4 bases removed from V and 5 bases from J, the gap between germline ends came to 5 bases. The CDR3 sequence is 12 residues long. CDR1 and CDR2 (germline): SGHVS, FNYEAQ. CDR3 loop: CASSYATGELFF. CDR3 nucleotide sequence: TGTGCCAGCAGCTATGCGACCGGGGAGCTGTTTTTT.

This clone was observed a few times. This sequence joins TRBV6-4 and TRBJ1-5; 9 bases fit TRBD1. Germline loops: CDR1 MRHNA, CDR2 SNTAGT. The CDR3 extends over 14 amino acids. V was pared by 10 bases and J by 0 bases, with 4 bases of the junction left unmatched. The CDR3 region has the DNA TGTGCCATCCTACAGGGGGCTAGCAATCAGCCCCAGCATTTT. Residues: CAILQGASNQPQHF.